Below, 2 T cell receptor beta chains from the same sample are listed, as sequenced in a study of CD8+ T cells in alopecia areata (dated by TCRdb to about 2018). In the paper's terms, the treatment or condition label means: oral pan-JAK inhibitor, 5-10 mg twice daily. Receptor libraries were prepared by the immunoSEQ multiplex PCR assay. For TCR sequencing, RNA was extracted from every sample and reverse transcribed into cDNA to serve as template. The table comes from immuneACCESS by way of TCRdb, which keeps in-frame sequences with V and J called. Part of the clones is missing from these tables; in studies checked, under half for an unresolved V gene and the rest for unknown reasons. Here the sample has fewer than 250,000 clones; more than 30% occur a single time. The ten largest clones add up to around 0.48% of the sample. Here the sequenced sample was CD4+ T cells sorted from blood, taken between weeks 30 and 35, from a patient treated with tofacitinib. These TCRs come from a human donor with alopecia areata.

The CDR3 is CASSLVASGSSGANVLTF. CDR3 nucleotide sequence: TGCGCCAGCAGCTTGGTGGCTAGCGGATCCTCTGGGGCCAACGTCCTGACTTTC. The chain carries TRBV5-1 and TRBJ2-6; 7 nucleotides agree with TRBD2. Looked up from germline, CDR1 is SGHRS and CDR2 is YFSETQ. V trimming: 0 bases; J trimming: 0 bases; junction bases outside the gene matches: 6. The CDR3 runs to 18 residues. The complete variable domain, with remaining parts taken from reference TRBV5-1 and TRBJ2-6, reads KAGVTQTPRYLIKTRGQQVTLSCSPISGHRSVSWYQQTPGQGLQFLFEYFSETQRNKGNFPGRFSGRQFSNSRSEMNVSTLELGDSALYLCASSLVASGSSGANVLTFGAGSRLTVL.

This clone was counted many times. The chain combines TRBV27 with TRBJ1-6, with a tentative D call TRBD1 (5 bases). This CDR3 has 17 residues. Per germline, CDR1 MNHEY and CDR2 SMNVEV (reference sequence). Trimming stripped 1 base from V and 8 bases from J, with 18 bases between. This chain's CDR3 is CASSLWAGQGRDSPLHF. The CDR3 bases are TGTGCCAGCAGTTTATGGGCAGGCCAGGGACGAGATTCACCCCTCCACTTT.